The rows below give T cell receptor beta chains drawn from one sample of a study of T cells after yellow fever vaccination. TCRdb re-derived calls from the 5' RACE reads in MiXCR, one entry per CDR3 protein. Of about 340,000 distinct CDR3 sequences in the sample, approximately 12% are singletons; the top ten hold roughly 3%. The sample here was CD4+ T cells sorted from PBMCs, taken 15 days after the yellow fever booster vaccination. The receptors shown here come from a man between 18 and 35 years old who received the YFV17D yellow fever vaccine. Both conserved end residues are part of each CDR3. The order of the fields is V gene, D gene, J gene, clone size, CDR3 DNA, CDR3 protein. The D gene is left open where the match is weak. Clone sizes are given selectively: once, few, many, or a class where the clone is expanded.

TRBV7-2	TRBD2	TRBJ2-2	NA	TGTGCCAGCAGCTTAGCGGGACTAGCGGGGTCCGGGGAGCTGTTTTTT	CASSLAGLAGSGELFF
TRBV7-2	TRBD1	TRBJ1-5	few	TGTGCCAGCAGCTCCGGACAGGGGAGAAATCAGCCCCAGCATTTT	CASSSGQGRNQPQHF
TRBV6-2/TRBV6-3	NA	TRBJ2-4	few	TGTGCCAGCAGTTACTCGCCCGACAGTCACCAAAACATTCAGTACTTC	CASSYSPDSHQNIQYF
TRBV5-1	TRBD1	TRBJ2-7	few	TGCGCCAGCAGGGCCGGGACAGGGCCCTACGAGCAGTACTTC	CASRAGTGPYEQYF
TRBV20-1	NA	TRBJ1-2	NA	TGCAGTGCTCCTACTGTTCTGGACAGTCTCTACACCTTC	CSAPTVLDSLYTF
TRBV19	TRBD1	TRBJ1-5	few	TGTGCCAGTAAGGCAGGGGGCAGGAGCAATCAGCCCCAGCATTTT	CASKAGGRSNQPQHF
TRBV4-3	NA	TRBJ1-2	NA	TGCGCCAGCAGCCAAGGGGGGGCTAGTGGCTACACCTTC	CASSQGGASGYTF
TRBV10-2	NA	TRBJ2-1	NA	TGCGCCAGCAGTGAGTCCGGGAATGAGCAGTTCTTC	CASSESGNEQFF
TRBV7-3	TRBD2	TRBJ2-1	many	TGTGCCAGCAGCTTAACGTTTCCAGCGGGGGTTGGGGTAAATGAGCAGTTCTTC	CASSLTFPAGVGVNEQFF
TRBV7-2	NA	TRBJ2-2	few	TGTGCCAGCAGCTTAGTTGGCGGGGTAAACGGGGAGCTGTTTTTT	CASSLVGGVNGELFF
TRBV6-2/TRBV6-3	TRBD2	TRBJ2-3	few	TGTGCCAGCAAGATGGCGGGGGGCACAGATACGCAGTATTTT	CASKMAGGTDTQYF
TRBV27	NA	TRBJ2-3	few	TGTGCCAGCAGTCTAGGGGGTACGGGGACGGATACGCAGTATTTT	CASSLGGTGTDTQYF
TRBV19	NA	TRBJ2-3	NA	TGTGCCAGTAGTAAGGCGGGGCCCCTCGGGACAGATACGCAGTATTTT	CASSKAGPLGTDTQYF
TRBV15	NA	TRBJ2-7	NA	TGTGCCACCAGCAGAGATCCCTCCCTCGAGCAGTACTTC	CATSRDPSLEQYF
TRBV5-1	TRBD2	TRBJ2-3	few	TGCGCCAGCAGCTTCGCGGGGGGTTTTTCTCTCCACTCAGATACGCAGTATTTT	CASSFAGGFSLHSDTQYF
TRBV12-3/TRBV12-4	NA	TRBJ1-1	few	TGTGCCAGCAGTTCTCTTCTCCGGGGCCGGAACACTGAAGCTTTCTTT	CASSSLLRGRNTEAFF
TRBV6-2/TRBV6-3	NA	TRBJ1-1	NA	TGTGCCAGCAGTTACCATAATTTGGACACTGAAGCTTTCTTT	CASSYHNLDTEAFF
TRBV2	TRBD2	TRBJ2-1	NA	TGTGCCAGCAGTGAGACTAGCGGGGACTACAATGAGCAGTTCTTC	CASSETSGDYNEQFF
TRBV6-5	TRBD1	TRBJ1-1	NA	TGTGCCAGCACCAGACAGGGAATCCCTGAAGCTTTCTTT	CASTRQGIPEAFF
TRBV7-2	NA	TRBJ2-2	many	TGTGCCAGCAGCCCTTACTCCGGGGAGCTGTTTTTT	CASSPYSGELFF
TRBV7-8	NA	TRBJ2-7	NA	TGTGCCAGCAGCCCGCCGGGGCAGGGGGGCCACGAGCAGTACTTC	CASSPPGQGGHEQYF
TRBV9	NA	TRBJ2-6	many	TGTGCCAGCACCCCTCCGGGGGCCAACGTCCTGACTTTC	CASTPPGANVLTF
TRBV10-3	NA	TRBJ1-1	NA	TGTGCCATCAAGGGGGATTCCACTGAAGCTTTCTTT	CAIKGDSTEAFF
TRBV7-9	NA	TRBJ2-5	few	TGTGCCAGCAGCCCAGTGGAGACCCAGTACTTC	CASSPVETQYF
TRBV24-1	NA	TRBJ1-5	NA	TGTGCCACCAGCGATGGGGGGGACTTTATTGATCAGCCCCAGCATTTT	CATSDGGDFIDQPQHF
TRBV6-5	NA	TRBJ2-4	many	TGTGCCAGCAGAGTTGGGGCGCCGGCCAAAAACATTCAGTACTTC	CASRVGAPAKNIQYF
TRBV6-6	NA	TRBJ1-1	many	TGTGCCAGCAGTTACGCCAATACTGAAGCTTTCTTT	CASSYANTEAFF
TRBV4-2	NA	TRBJ2-7	few	TGTGCCAGCAGCCAATTACAGGGACCCTACGAGCAGTACTTC	CASSQLQGPYEQYF
TRBV18	NA	TRBJ1-6	few	TGTGCCAGCTCGCCCACCGGGACAATGCAATCACCCCTCCACTTT	CASSPTGTMQSPLHF
TRBV5-1	NA	TRBJ1-1	few	TGCGCCAGCAGCTTGGTGGGGGCCAATGAAGCTTTCTTT	CASSLVGANEAFF
TRBV11-2	NA	TRBJ1-4	many	TGTGCCAGCAGCCGCACTATTAGTGAAAAACTGTTTTTT	CASSRTISEKLFF
TRBV12-3/TRBV12-4	TRBD1	TRBJ1-6	once	TGTGCCAGCAGCGTACAGGGGGATAGCAATTCACCCCTCCACTTT	CASSVQGDSNSPLHF
TRBV5-1	NA	TRBJ2-5	many	TGCGCCAGCAGCTTGGGGGGCACCCAAGAGACCCAGTACTTC	CASSLGGTQETQYF
TRBV18	NA	TRBJ1-2	NA	TGTGCCAGCTCACCACGACCGGGTTCGAACATCCGCCGGAGTGGCTACACCTTC	CASSPRPGSNIRRSGYTF
TRBV5-4	NA	TRBJ1-1	NA	TGTGCCAGCAGCTTGGCTGTTTCGGACACTGAAGCTTTCTTT	CASSLAVSDTEAFF
TRBV19	NA	TRBJ2-5	NA	TGTGCCAGTAGATTCCAGACCCAGTACTTC	CASRFQTQYF